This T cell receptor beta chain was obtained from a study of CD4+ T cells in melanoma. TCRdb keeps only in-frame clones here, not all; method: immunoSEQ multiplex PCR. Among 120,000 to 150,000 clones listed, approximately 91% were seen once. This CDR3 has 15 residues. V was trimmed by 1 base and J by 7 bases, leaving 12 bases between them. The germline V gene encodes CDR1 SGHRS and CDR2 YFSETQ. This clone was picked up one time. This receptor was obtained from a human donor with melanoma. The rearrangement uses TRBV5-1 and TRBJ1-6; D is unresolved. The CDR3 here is CASSLTAGSNSPLHF. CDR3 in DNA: TGCGCCAGCAGCTTGACGGCCGGAAGCAATTCACCCCTCCACTTT.